The TCR beta chain under discussion was sequenced for a study of shared clonotypes between healthy human individuals. Overall study findings and caveats: Among four donors, about 5% of naive CD4 clonotypes were found in common. Clonotype sharing among donors likely depends on sequencing depth. For sorted subsets, rarefaction showed incomplete sequencing despite large depth.

Details on this clone: Its antigen is unidentified.

Deletions cut 3 bases from V and 4 bases from J, with 14 bases between. The CDR3 contains 15 residues. The germline gives CDR1 SGHRS, CDR2 YFSETQ. Produced via immunoSEQ multiplex PCR; TCRdb's table is partial and in-frame only. The table shows 500,000 or so clones, with 95% to 96% occurring only once. The chain couples TRBV5-1 to TRBJ2-1; D remains unclear. The clonotype comes from a woman in her twenties or thirties in good health. The source material was naive CD4+ T cells sorted from blood. The subset is: CD45RA+ positively selected. CDR3 nucleotides: TGCGCCAGCAGCTCGGCCAGCTCAAATTACAATGAGCAGTTCTTC. Translating it yields CASSSASSNYNEQFF.